This TCR beta chain was identified during a study of blood T cells in healthy people across ages. Overall study findings and caveats: Fewer expanded clones and more diversity marked long-lived versus aged donors.

Concerning this clonotype itself: Its antigen is as yet unknown.

The germline V gene encodes CDR1 SQVTM and CDR2 ANQGSEA. CDR3 length: 14 residues. Trimming took off 3 bases at V and 2 bases at J, with 14 bases between the two ends. Sample-barcoded 5' priming and a J-beta primer mix drove a second PCR of roughly 6 to 12 cycles. TCRdb recomputed calls from the 5' RACE reads with MiXCR, one row per CDR3 protein. Of 650,000 to 900,000 distinct CDR3 sequences in the sample, under 80% were seen once. This sequence joins TRBV29-1 and TRBJ2-7; a possible D gene is TRBD2 (6 bases). Sample: blood. The TCR comes from a man younger than 40 in good health. CDR3 loop: CSVDSAGEAYEQYF. CDR3 DNA: TGCAGCGTTGATTCAGCGGGCGAGGCCTACGAGCAGTACTTC.